This T cell receptor (beta chain) was found in a study of shared clonotypes between healthy human individuals. Study results and limitations: It was expected that sequencing depth would affect clonotype sharing among donors.

Trimming pared 0 bases from V and 3 bases from J, leaving 8 bases between. CDR3 length equals 14 residues. Germline values: CDR1 MNHNS, CDR2 SASEGT. In unsorted samples, genomic DNA was obtained using about 90 million PBMCs. The assay was immunoSEQ multiplex PCR, and TCRdb's table has in-frame clones only and misses some. The data hold hundreds of thousands of clones, with approximately 80% observed a single time. Regarding this clone: What it binds is not known.

The rearrangement links TRBV6-1 to TRBJ1-1; TRBD1 is a possible D gene (5 bases). Material for sequencing was PBMCs. The clonotype comes from a middle-aged woman in good health. Some clones in this sample may be carry-over from other donors' samples. This CDR3 reads CASSEAGGDTEAFF. CDR3 coding DNA: TGTGCCAGCAGTGAAGCTGGGGGTGACACTGAAGCTTTCTTT.